The rows below give T cell receptor beta chains drawn from one sample of a study of T cells after yellow fever vaccination. One entry per CDR3 protein, called by TCRdb with MiXCR from the 5' RACE reads. The table lists around 500,000 distinct CDR3 sequences, around a fifth of them singletons. Sequencing was performed on PBMCs, taken about 20 days after the first yellow fever vaccination. These receptors all stem from a man between 18 and 35 years old who received the YFV17D yellow fever vaccine. CDR3s include the opening cysteine and the closing phenylalanine or tryptophan. Each record gives: CDR3 DNA, CDR3 protein, clone size, CDR3 length, V gene, J gene, D gene. A D gene is named only where the DNA matches it firmly. Rows give clone size only sometimes, using once, few, many, or a class for an expanded clone.

DNA: TGTGCCAGCAGAGGAAAACGACAGGGTGGAGAGACCCAGTACTTC; CDR3: CASRGKRQGGETQYF; size: -; length: 15; V: TRBV6-1; J: TRBJ2-5; D: TRBD1
DNA: TGCGCCAGCAGCCAAGAAAACCCCACAGATACGCAGTATTTT; CDR3: CASSQENPTDTQYF; size: -; length: 14; V: TRBV4-3; J: TRBJ2-3; D: -
DNA: TGTGCCAGCAGCTTATTTCGGGGGGCCCTGGGGGATACGCAGTATTTT; CDR3: CASSLFRGALGDTQYF; size: -; length: 16; V: TRBV7-2; J: TRBJ2-3; D: -
DNA: TGTGCCAGCAGCTTACTGGGACTAGCGGGGCAAGAGACCCAGTACTTC; CDR3: CASSLLGLAGQETQYF; size: -; length: 16; V: TRBV7-9; J: TRBJ2-5; D: TRBD2
DNA: TGTGCCACCATGGAGGGGGCCTATCAAGAGACCCAGTACTTC; CDR3: CATMEGAYQETQYF; size: few; length: 14; V: TRBV24-1; J: TRBJ2-5; D: -
DNA: TGTGCCAGCAGTTTATTGGATGGTAGGACTGAAGCTTTCTTT; CDR3: CASSLLDGRTEAFF; size: -; length: 14; V: TRBV27; J: TRBJ1-1; D: -
DNA: TGCGCCACCTCAGGGGATGCGGGAGAGACCCAGTACTTC; CDR3: CATSGDAGETQYF; size: -; length: 13; V: TRBV5-1; J: TRBJ2-5; D: -
DNA: TGTGCCAGCAGCCCAGGGCGGGGCCCACGCACAGATACGCAGTATTTT; CDR3: CASSPGRGPRTDTQYF; size: few; length: 16; V: TRBV7-8; J: TRBJ2-3; D: -
DNA: TGTGCCTCCGAACCCGGCAACAATGAGCAGTTCTTC; CDR3: CASEPGNNEQFF; size: -; length: 12; V: TRBV19; J: TRBJ2-1; D: -
DNA: TGCGCCAGCGGTTTTTCCTCGGACGAGCAGTACTTC; CDR3: CASGFSSDEQYF; size: few; length: 12; V: TRBV5-1; J: TRBJ2-7; D: -
DNA: TGCAGTGCTAGAGATTCGTGGGAGAACACTGAAGCTTTCTTT; CDR3: CSARDSWENTEAFF; size: -; length: 14; V: TRBV20-1; J: TRBJ1-1; D: -
DNA: TGTGCCAGCATAGGGGAGACAGAATTTTACGAGCAGTACTTC; CDR3: CASIGETEFYEQYF; size: once; length: 14; V: TRBV2; J: TRBJ2-7; D: -
DNA: TGTGCCACCAGCAGAGATTTCGGGGGGGGCGATGAGCAGTTCTTC; CDR3: CATSRDFGGGDEQFF; size: few; length: 15; V: TRBV15; J: TRBJ2-1; D: TRBD2
DNA: TGTGCCAGCAGCATGGGGGTGGGGGTCCAGCCCCAGCATTTT; CDR3: CASSMGVGVQPQHF; size: few; length: 14; V: TRBV2; J: TRBJ1-5; D: -
DNA: TGTGCCAGCAGCCAACTTTTCGGGTCTGGGGCCAACGTCCTGACTTTC; CDR3: CASSQLFGSGANVLTF; size: few; length: 16; V: TRBV5-4; J: TRBJ2-6; D: -
DNA: TGTGCCAGCTCTCCCAGGGCACTAGGTAATCAGCCCCAGCATTTT; CDR3: CASSPRALGNQPQHF; size: -; length: 15; V: TRBV12-3/TRBV12-4; J: TRBJ1-5; D: -
DNA: TGTGCCAGCAGGGACGTAGGAGAGACCCAGTACTTC; CDR3: CASRDVGETQYF; size: few; length: 12; V: TRBV6-2/TRBV6-3; J: TRBJ2-5; D: -